This entry lists 24 T cell receptor beta chains sequenced from one sample in a study of cytomegalovirus exposure and HLA in healthy donors. Researchers ran the PCR with 60 Vbeta and 13 Jbeta primers. Libraries were prepared by immunoSEQ multiplex PCR; TCRdb keeps only in-frame clonotypes and omits some of them. The profile shows 95,000 to 150,000 clones, approximately 72% of them singletons. The sample comprised PBMCs. These receptors all stem from a man aged 18 to 29 in good health and CMV-seronegative.

In its sample, this clone was seen a few times. The chain employs TRBV18 and TRBJ2-1; TRBD1 aligns across 8 bases. V lost 5 bases, J lost 4 bases, and 13 bases stayed unmatched. Germline CDR1 KGHSH, CDR2 LQKENI. This CDR3 spans 17 amino acids. CDR3 protein: CASSNLRQGKTYNEQFF. The CDR3 DNA sequence: TGTGCCAGCTCAAATTTACGACAGGGGAAAACTTACAATGAGCAGTTCTTC. The variable domain in full, with the rest retrieved from reference TRBV18 and TRBJ2-1, is NAGVMQNPRHLVRRRGQEARLRCSPMKGHSHVYWYRQLPEEGLKFMVYLQKENIIDESGMPKERFSAEFPKEGPSILRIQQVVRGDSAAYFCASSNLRQGKTYNEQFFGPGTRLTVL.

The rearrangement links TRBV7-9 to TRBJ2-5; 8 bases map to TRBD2. Looked up from germline, CDR1 is SEHNR and CDR2 is FQNEAQ (reference sequence). This CDR3 is 16 amino acids long. Trimming removed 1 base from V and 5 bases from J; junction bases left unmatched: 9. CDR3: CASSLVGSGDGETQYF. The DNA for the CDR3 is TGTGCCAGCAGCTTAGTTGGTAGCGGGGACGGGGAGACCCAGTACTTC.

This clone has a handful of counts. The chain combines TRBV14 with TRBJ2-3; TRBD1 agrees at 7 bases. Germline CDR1 reads SGHDN; CDR2 reads FVKESK. The ends lost 0 bases at V and 14 bases at J; junction bases unmatched: 11. This CDR3 spans 14 amino acids. The CDR3 bases are TGTGCCAGCAGCCAAGAACTTGAGGGGGCACGTCGGTATTTT. Its protein is CASSQELEGARRYF.

The chain links TRBV5-6 to TRBJ2-2; 7 nucleotides line up with TRBD2. CDR1 and CDR2 from the germline V gene are SGHDT and YYEEEE. The CDR3 runs 12 residues. With V trimmed by 5 bases and J by 6 bases, 1 base remained unmatched. The CDR3 DNA reads TGTGCCAGCAGTCGGGGGGCCGGGGAGCTGTTTTTT. It encodes CASSRGAGELFF.

The chain employs TRBV25-1 and TRBJ2-7; 7 bases fit TRBD1. The CDR3 loop spans 14 amino acids. The germline gives CDR1 MGHDK, CDR2 SYGVNS. V lost 6 bases to trimming and J lost 2 bases; unmatched junction nucleotides: 7. The CDR3 here is CASRKSGTAYEQYF. The CDR3 DNA follows: TGTGCCAGCAGGAAATCCGGGACAGCCTACGAGCAGTACTTC.

The chain links TRBV21-1 to TRBJ2-1; the listed D gene, TRBD2, was not tested against the DNA. TRBV21-1 is reported as a pseudogene. This CDR3 has 16 residues. The chain's CDR3 is CASSKERTSDDNEQFF. For the CDR3, the DNA is TGTGCCAGCAGCAAAGAAAGGACTAGCGACGACAATGAGCAGTTCTTC.

V is TRBV5-6 and J is TRBJ1-3; maybe TRBD1 (5 bases). The CDR3 length is 16 residues. The germline V and J ends were trimmed by 7 bases and 4 bases, with 21 bases remaining between them. The germline V gene has CDR1 SGHDT and CDR2 YYEEEE. The CDR3 sequence: CASRPGQGLIGNTIYF. The CDR3 nucleotides are TGTGCCAGCCGCCCGGGCCAGGGCCTCATCGGAAACACCATATATTTT.

The chain recombines TRBV9 with TRBJ2-1, with TRBD1 matching 7 bases. The CDR3 sequence is 14 residues long. Germline lookup yields CDR1 SGDLS and CDR2 YYNGEE. V gave up 5 bases and J gave up 4 bases; unmatched junction bases: 6. CDR3 region: CASSTQGLYNEQFF. In nucleotides, the CDR3 is TGTGCCAGCAGTACACAGGGGCTTTACAATGAGCAGTTCTTC.

The rearrangement joins TRBV7-8 to TRBJ2-6; perhaps TRBD2 as D (5 bases). The ends were cut back, 6 bases at V and 0 bases at J, with 18 bases in the middle. There are 18 residues in the CDR3. Per germline, CDR1 SGHVS and CDR2 FQNEAQ. CDR3 sequence: CASRFRGQMGSGANVLTF. The CDR3 coding sequence is TGTGCCAGCAGATTTAGAGGGCAGATGGGCTCTGGGGCCAACGTCCTGACTTTC.

The CDR3 DNA is TGTGCCAGCAGGACGGGCTGGGAGGGGCAAAACACCGGGGAGCTGTTTTTT. Its protein is CASRTGWEGQNTGELFF. The genes are TRBV13 and TRBJ2-2; 7 nucleotides align to TRBD2. This CDR3 contains 17 residues. After removal of 6 bases from V and 2 bases from J, the junction contained 12 bases not matched to a gene. The germline V gene has CDR1 PRHDT and CDR2 FYEKMQ (reference sequence).

The chain links TRBV27 to TRBJ1-2; D remains unclear. Germline loops: CDR1 MNHEY, CDR2 SMNVEV (reference sequence). Between the trimmed V and J ends, which lost 6 bases and 1 base, there was a span of 9 bases. CDR3 size: 13 residues. CDR3 nucleotides: TGTGCCAGCAGGGGGAGGGTTAACTATGGCTACACCTTC. Translated, it gives CASRGRVNYGYTF.

This clone was counted once. The V call is TRBV19, the J call TRBJ2-1, with 9 bases that match TRBD1. Germline loops: CDR1 LNHDA, CDR2 SQIVND (reference sequence). Trimming cost V 6 bases and J 6 bases; bases outside gene matches: 15. The CDR3 spans 17 residues. The CDR3 DNA is TGTGCCAGTAGCCTCAGGAGGCCGGACAGGGGCGTCAATGAGCAGTTCTTC. This gives the protein CASSLRRPDRGVNEQFF.

A few counts support this clone. J is TRBJ2-2 and V is TRBV9; TRBD1 matches 9 bases. CDR3 length: 15 amino acids. J was trimmed by 4 bases and V by 4 bases; bases with no gene match: 5. CDR1 is SGDLS, CDR2 YYNGEE, per germline. CDR3 amino acids: CASSRAQGATGELFF. The CDR3 nucleotides are TGTGCCAGCAGCCGAGCACAGGGGGCCACCGGGGAGCTGTTTTTT.

The chain uses TRBV7-2 and TRBJ1-2; 7 bases fit TRBD1. Germline V gene lookup returns CDR1 SGHTA and CDR2 FQGNSA. V lost 1 base, J lost 5 bases, and 7 bases stayed unmatched. CDR3 size: 15 residues. CDR3 amino acids: CASSLVGGTVYGYTF. CDR3 in DNA: TGTGCCAGCAGCTTAGTTGGGGGGACAGTTTATGGCTACACCTTC.

The gene calls are TRBV28 and TRBJ1-2; TRBD1 might be the D (5 bases). This CDR3 comprises 12 residues. Germline CDR1 MDHEN, CDR2 SYDVKM. Deletions cut 10 bases from V and 4 bases from J, with 13 bases between. The CDR3 DNA sequence: TGTGCCAACTATGACAGTCTCTATGGCTACACCTTC. This gives the protein CANYDSLYGYTF.

CDR3 in amino acids: CASSSGRNQPQHF. CDR3 bases: TGTGCCAGCAGTTCTGGCAGAAATCAGCCCCAGCATTTT. The chain combines TRBV6-5 with TRBJ1-5, with D hard to call. The length of the CDR3 is 13 residues. Germline CDR1 is MNHEY and CDR2 is SVGAGI. The ends were cut back, 4 bases at V and 4 bases at J, with 8 bases in the middle.

CDR3: CAISPGRGPNTGELFF. In nucleotides, the CDR3 is TGTGCCATCAGCCCCGGGAGGGGACCGAACACCGGGGAGCTGTTTTTT. The chain uses TRBV10-3 and TRBJ2-2; 8 bases align to TRBD2. The V and J ends lost 6 bases and 0 bases, in that order; junction bases with no gene match: 6. Germline lookup yields CDR1 ENHRY and CDR2 SYGVKD. This CDR3 is 16 amino acids long.

The gene calls are TRBV6-5 and TRBJ2-2; the match to TRBD2 covers 8 bases. The V gene end was trimmed by 1 base and the J gene end by 8 bases; junction bases not matched to a gene: 6. Germline V gene sequence: CDR1 MNHEY, CDR2 SVGAGI. The CDR3 consists of 15 residues. CDR3 in DNA: TGTGCCAGCAGTTACTTCAATAGCGGGGTGGGGGAGCTGTTTTTT. Encoded protein: CASSYFNSGVGELFF.

V usage is TRBV28 and J usage is TRBJ1-2; 7 positions match TRBD1. J gave up 4 bases and V 6 bases, and 5 bases lay outside the gene matches. The CDR3 length is 13 residues. From germline, CDR1 is MDHEN and CDR2 SYDVKM. CDR3 coding DNA: TGTGCCAGCAGCCCGACAGGGACCTATGGCTACACCTTC. Its protein is CASSPTGTYGYTF.

Comment on this clone: Distinct nucleotide sequences in the sample also encode this CDR3. In DNA form, the CDR3 reads TGTGCCAGCAGTTTAATGGGGGGAGGACAGCCCCAGCATTTT. Translation gives CASSLMGGGQPQHF. The chain joins TRBV28 to TRBJ1-5; TRBD1 might be the D (5 bases). This CDR3 is built from 14 residues. Germline V gene data show CDR1 as MDHEN and CDR2 as SYDVKM. V lost 2 bases and J lost 7, with 12 bases in between. Together with reference TRBV28 and TRBJ1-5, the CDR3 gives the full variable domain: DVKVTQSSRYLVKRTGEKVFLECVQDMDHENMFWYRQDPGLGLRLIYFSYDVKMKEKGDIPEGYSVSREKKERFSLILESASTNQTSMYLCASSLMGGGQPQHFGDGTRLSIL.

The chain joins TRBV10-3 to TRBJ1-4; D call uncertain. Trimming pared 0 bases from V and 4 bases from J, leaving 9 bases between. The germline V gene has CDR1 ENHRY and CDR2 SYGVKD. This CDR3 comprises 15 residues. CDR3 DNA sequence: TGTGCCATCAGTGAGTCGAGAGCCGTTAATGAAAAACTGTTTTTT. Translation: CAISESRAVNEKLFF.

The chain has TRBV4-2 and TRBJ2-3; 11 nucleotides agree with TRBD2. The ends lost 0 bases at V and 3 bases at J; junction bases unmatched: 2. CDR1 is LGHNA and CDR2 is YNFKEQ in the germline V gene. The CDR3 has 16 residues. CDR3 residues: CASSQELAGGTDTQYF. The CDR3 DNA reads TGTGCCAGCAGCCAAGAGCTAGCGGGGGGTACAGATACGCAGTATTTT.

This clone was recorded a few times. The chain employs TRBV6-6 and TRBJ1-1; tentative D call: TRBD1 (5 bases). Trimming pared 7 bases from V and 0 bases from J, leaving 15 bases between. CDR1 MNHNY and CDR2 SVGAGI come from the germline V gene (reference sequence). The length of the CDR3 is 15 residues. As DNA, the CDR3 is TGTGCCAGCAATACCAGGGCCGGATTGAACACTGAAGCTTTCTTT. Its translation is CASNTRAGLNTEAFF.

The V call is TRBV30, the J call TRBJ1-1, with D perhaps TRBD1 (5 bases). The CDR3 extends over 14 amino acids. V was shortened by 5 bases and J by 6 bases, with 19 bases between the two germline ends. The germline V gene encodes CDR1 GTSNPN and CDR2 SVGIG (reference sequence). The CDR3 here is CAWQKTRGWAEAFF. The CDR3, as DNA: TGTGCCTGGCAAAAAACCCGGGGGTGGGCTGAAGCTTTCTTT.